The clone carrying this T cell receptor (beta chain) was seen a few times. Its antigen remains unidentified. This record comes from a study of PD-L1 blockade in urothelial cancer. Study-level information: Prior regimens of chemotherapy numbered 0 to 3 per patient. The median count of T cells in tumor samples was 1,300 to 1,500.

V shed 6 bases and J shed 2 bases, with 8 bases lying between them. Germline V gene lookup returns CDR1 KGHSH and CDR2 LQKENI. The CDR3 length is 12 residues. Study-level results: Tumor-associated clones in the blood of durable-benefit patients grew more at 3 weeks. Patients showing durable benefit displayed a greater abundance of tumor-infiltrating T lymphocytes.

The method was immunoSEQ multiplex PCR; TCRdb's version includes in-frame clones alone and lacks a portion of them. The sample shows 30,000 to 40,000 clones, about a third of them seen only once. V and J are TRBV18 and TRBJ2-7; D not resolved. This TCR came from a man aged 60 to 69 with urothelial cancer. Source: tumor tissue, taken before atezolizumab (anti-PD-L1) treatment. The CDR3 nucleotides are TGTGCCAGCTCGGAACAAACCTACGAGCAGTACTTC. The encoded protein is CASSEQTYEQYF.